The clone carrying this T cell receptor beta chain was seen many times. Antigen: not known. Germline V CDR1 and CDR2: DFQATT, SNEGSKA (reference sequence). The CDR3 is 11 residues long. The ends were cut back, 1 base at V and 8 bases at J, with 9 bases in the middle. This entry is derived from a study of identical twins. Points from the study as a whole: Models underestimated TCR alpha sharing (out-of-frame) in monozygotic twins. While abundant cord blood beta clonotypes carried fewer insertions, memory repertoires showed no such pattern.

A universal primer binding site was introduced by template switching. The final cDNA contained unique molecular identifiers. One entry per CDR3 protein, called by TCRdb with MiXCR from the 5' RACE reads. The sample has fewer than 250,000 distinct CDR3 sequences, around a tenth seen once. Sample: memory (CD45RO+) T cells sorted from blood. The clonotype comes from a young woman in good health. V and J are TRBV20-1 and TRBJ2-7, with D possibly matching TRBD2 (5 bases). CDR3 nucleotides: TGCAGTGCTAGAGGTAGCGACCAGCAGTACTTC. Encoded protein: CSARGSDQQYF.